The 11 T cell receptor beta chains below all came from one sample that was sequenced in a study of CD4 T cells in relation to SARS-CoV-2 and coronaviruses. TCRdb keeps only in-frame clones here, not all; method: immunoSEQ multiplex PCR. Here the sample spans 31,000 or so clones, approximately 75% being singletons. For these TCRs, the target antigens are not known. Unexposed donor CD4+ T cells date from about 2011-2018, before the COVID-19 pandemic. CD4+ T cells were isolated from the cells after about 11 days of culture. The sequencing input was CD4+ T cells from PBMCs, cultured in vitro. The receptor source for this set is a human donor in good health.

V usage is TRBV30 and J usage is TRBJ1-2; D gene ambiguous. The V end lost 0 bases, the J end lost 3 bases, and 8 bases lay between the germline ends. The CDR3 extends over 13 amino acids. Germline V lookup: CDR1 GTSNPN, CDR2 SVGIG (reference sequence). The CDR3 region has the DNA TGTGCCTGGAGTGTAGGGCGGGACTATGGCTACACCTTC. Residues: CAWSVGRDYGYTF.

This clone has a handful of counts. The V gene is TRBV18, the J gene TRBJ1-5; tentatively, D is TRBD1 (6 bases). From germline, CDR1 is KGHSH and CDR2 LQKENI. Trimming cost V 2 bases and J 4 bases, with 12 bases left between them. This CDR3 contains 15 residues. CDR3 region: CASSPMEGVNQPQHF. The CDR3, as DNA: TGTGCCAGCTCACCAATGGAGGGGGTGAATCAGCCCCAGCATTTT.

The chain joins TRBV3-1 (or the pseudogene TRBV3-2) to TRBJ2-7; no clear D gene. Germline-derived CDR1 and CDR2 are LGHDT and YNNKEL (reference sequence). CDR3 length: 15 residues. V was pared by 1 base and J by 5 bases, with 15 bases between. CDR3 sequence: CASSQGVGGTHEQYF. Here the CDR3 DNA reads TGTGCCAGCAGCCAAGGTGTGGGCGGAACCCACGAGCAGTACTTC.

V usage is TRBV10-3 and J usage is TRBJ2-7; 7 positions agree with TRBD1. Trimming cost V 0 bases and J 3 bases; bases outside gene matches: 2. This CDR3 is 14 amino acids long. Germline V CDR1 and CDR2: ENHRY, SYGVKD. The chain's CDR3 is CAISESRQGYEQYF. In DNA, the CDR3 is TGTGCCATCAGTGAGTCGAGACAGGGCTACGAGCAGTACTTC.

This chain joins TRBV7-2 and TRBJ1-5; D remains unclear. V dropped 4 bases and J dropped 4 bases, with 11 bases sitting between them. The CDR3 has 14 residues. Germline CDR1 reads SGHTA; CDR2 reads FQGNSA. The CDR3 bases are TGTGCCAGCAGCTCTGTCAGTGAAAATCAGCCCCAGCATTTT. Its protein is CASSSVSENQPQHF.

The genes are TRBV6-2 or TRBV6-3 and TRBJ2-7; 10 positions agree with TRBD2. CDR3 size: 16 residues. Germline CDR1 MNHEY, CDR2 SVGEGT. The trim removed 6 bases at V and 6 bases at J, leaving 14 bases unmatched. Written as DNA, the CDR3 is TGTGCCAGCAGCGCTAGCGGGAGCCCCTCCATCCCCGAGCAGTACTTC. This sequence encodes CASSASGSPSIPEQYF.

The CDR3 is CASNRGRETQYF. The CDR3, as DNA: TGTGCCAGCAATAGGGGTCGGGAGACCCAGTACTTC. V and J are TRBV5-6 and TRBJ2-5, with D maybe TRBD1 (5 bases). The CDR3 runs to 12 residues. Germline CDR1 SGHDT, CDR2 YYEEEE. Trimming cost V 6 bases and J 5 bases, with 11 bases left between them.

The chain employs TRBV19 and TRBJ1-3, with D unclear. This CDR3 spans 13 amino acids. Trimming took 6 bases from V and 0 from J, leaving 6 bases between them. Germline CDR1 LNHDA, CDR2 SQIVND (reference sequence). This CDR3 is CASSQASGNTIYF. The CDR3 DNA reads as TGTGCCAGTAGCCAGGCCTCTGGAAACACCATATATTTT. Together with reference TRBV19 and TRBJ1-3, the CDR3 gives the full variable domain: DGGITQSPKYLFRKEGQNVTLSCEQNLNHDAMYWYRQDPGQGLRLIYYSQIVNDFQKGDIAEGYSVSREKKESFPLTVTSAQKNPTAFYLCASSQASGNTIYFGEGSWLTVV.

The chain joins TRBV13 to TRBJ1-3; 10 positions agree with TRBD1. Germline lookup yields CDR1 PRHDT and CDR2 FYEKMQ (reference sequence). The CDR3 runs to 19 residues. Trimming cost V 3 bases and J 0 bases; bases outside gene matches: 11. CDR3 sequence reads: CASSFTAWDRGSSGNTIYF. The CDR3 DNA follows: TGTGCCAGCAGCTTCACAGCCTGGGACAGGGGTAGCTCTGGAAACACCATATATTTT.

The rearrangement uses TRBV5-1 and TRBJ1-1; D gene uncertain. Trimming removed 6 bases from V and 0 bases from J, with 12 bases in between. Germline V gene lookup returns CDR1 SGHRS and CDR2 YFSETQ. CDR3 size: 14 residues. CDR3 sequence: CASMDGSMNTEAFF. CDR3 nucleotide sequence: TGCGCCAGCATGGACGGTTCGATGAACACTGAAGCTTTCTTT.

CDR3 nucleotide sequence: TGTGCCAGCAGCGTAGGGACAGGGCTAGGCGAAAAACTGTTTTTT. Encoded protein: CASSVGTGLGEKLFF. V usage is TRBV9 and J usage is TRBJ1-4, with TRBD1 matching 8 bases. V gave up 0 bases and J gave up 8 bases; unmatched junction bases: 6. The CDR3 loop spans 15 amino acids. From germline, CDR1 is SGDLS and CDR2 YYNGEE.